This T cell receptor beta chain is from a study of T cells expressing NK-cell markers. Whole-study context: Sequencing covered eight donors, seven HCMV-seropositive and one seronegative.

This CDR3 has 19 residues. CDR1 is MNHNY and CDR2 is SVGAGI in the germline V gene (reference sequence). TCRdb reprocessed the 5' RACE reads and keeps a single row for each CDR3 protein, giving no DNA. The sample holds about 460,000 distinct CDR3 sequences. Findings and limits, study-wide: Once again these clonotypes came out on top in the CD3+CD56-NKG2C+ fraction of several donors.

A remark on this clonotype: Its antigen is unknown.

The sequence came from a woman in her fifties or sixties in good health. Sequencing was done on a sample of blood T cells: a sorted CD56 or NKG2C T cell subset, CD4+ or CD8+ T cells, or bulk PBMC T cells (not recorded which). The chain is built from TRBV6-6 and TRBJ2-1; TCRdb lists TRBD2, though no DNA is available to test this call. CDR3 loop: CASSYSKRTLAGLNNEQFF.